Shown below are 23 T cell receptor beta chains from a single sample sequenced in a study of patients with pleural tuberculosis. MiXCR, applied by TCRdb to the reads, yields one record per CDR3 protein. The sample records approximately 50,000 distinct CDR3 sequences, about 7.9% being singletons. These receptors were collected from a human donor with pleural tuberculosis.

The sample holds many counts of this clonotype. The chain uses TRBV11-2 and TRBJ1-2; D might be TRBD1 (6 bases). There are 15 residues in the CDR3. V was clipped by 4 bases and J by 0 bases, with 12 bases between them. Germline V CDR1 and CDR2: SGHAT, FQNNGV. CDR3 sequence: CASSSPRTANYGYTF. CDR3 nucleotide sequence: TGTGCCAGCAGCTCCCCCCGGACAGCTAACTATGGCTACACCTTC.

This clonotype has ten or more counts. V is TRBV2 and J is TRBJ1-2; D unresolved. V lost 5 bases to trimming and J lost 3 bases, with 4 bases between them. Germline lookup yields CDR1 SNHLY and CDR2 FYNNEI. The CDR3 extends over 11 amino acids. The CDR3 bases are TGTGCCAGCAGTCCCGACTATGGCTACACCTTC. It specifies CASSPDYGYTF.

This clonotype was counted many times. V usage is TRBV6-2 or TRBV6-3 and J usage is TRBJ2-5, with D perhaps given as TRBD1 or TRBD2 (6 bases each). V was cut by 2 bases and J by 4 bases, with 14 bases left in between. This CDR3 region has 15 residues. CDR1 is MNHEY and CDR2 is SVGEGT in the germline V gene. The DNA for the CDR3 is TGTGCCAGCAGTTACGAGGGGGGACCCGGAGAGACCCAGTACTTC. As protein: CASSYEGGPGETQYF.

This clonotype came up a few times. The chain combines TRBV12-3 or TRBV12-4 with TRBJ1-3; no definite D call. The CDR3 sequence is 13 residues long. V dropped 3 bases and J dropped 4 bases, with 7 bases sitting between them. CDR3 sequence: CASSFPGGNTIYF. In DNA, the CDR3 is TGTGCCAGCAGTTTCCCCGGAGGAAACACCATATATTTT.

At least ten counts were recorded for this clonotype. CDR3 nucleotides: TGTGCCAGCAGTAGTGGGACAGGGGGACAAGAGACCCAGTACTTC. It encodes CASSSGTGGQETQYF. J is TRBJ2-5 and V is TRBV2; 11 positions match TRBD1. The CDR3 loop spans 15 amino acids. CDR1 SNHLY and CDR2 FYNNEI come from the germline V gene. The V segment lost 5 bases and the J segment 2 bases; nucleotides outside the gene matches: 4. The full variable domain, with the rest looked up from reference TRBV2 and TRBJ2-5, is EPEVTQTPSHQVTQMGQEVILRCVPISNHLYFYWYRQILGQKVEFLVSFYNNEISEKSEIFDDQFSVERPDGSNFTLKIRSTKLEDSAMYFCASSSGTGGQETQYFGPGTRLLVL.

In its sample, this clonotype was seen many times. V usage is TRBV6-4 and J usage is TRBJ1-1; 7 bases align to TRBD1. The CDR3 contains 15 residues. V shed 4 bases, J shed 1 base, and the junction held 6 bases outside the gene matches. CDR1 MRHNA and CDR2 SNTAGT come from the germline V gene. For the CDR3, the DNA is TGTGCCAGCAGTGCCTTAGAGGGGGCGAACACTGAAGCTTTCTTT. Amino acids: CASSALEGANTEAFF.

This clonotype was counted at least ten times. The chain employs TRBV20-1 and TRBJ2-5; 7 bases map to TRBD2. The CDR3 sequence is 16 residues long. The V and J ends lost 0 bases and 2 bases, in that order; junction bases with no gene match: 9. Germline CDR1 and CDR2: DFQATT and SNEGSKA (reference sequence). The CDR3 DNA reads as TGCAGTGCTAGAGATTATCGCGGGAGAGGACAAGAGACCCAGTACTTC. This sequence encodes CSARDYRGRGQETQYF.

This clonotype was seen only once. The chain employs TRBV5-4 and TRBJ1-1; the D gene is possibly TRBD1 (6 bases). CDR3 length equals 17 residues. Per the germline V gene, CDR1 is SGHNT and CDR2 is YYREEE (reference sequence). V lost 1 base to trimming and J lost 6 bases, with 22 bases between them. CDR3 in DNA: TGTGCCAGCAGCTTGCGCCTGGCAGGGGACGGAAGGGCTGAAGCTTTCTTT. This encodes CASSLRLAGDGRAEAFF.

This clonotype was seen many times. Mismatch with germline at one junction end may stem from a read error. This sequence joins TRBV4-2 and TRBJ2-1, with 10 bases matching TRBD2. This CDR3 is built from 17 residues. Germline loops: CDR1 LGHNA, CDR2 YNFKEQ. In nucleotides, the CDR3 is TGTGCCAGCAGTCAAGAAGAAAGTCTAGCGGGAGTTTGGGAGCAGTTCTTC. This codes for CASSQEESLAGVWEQFF.

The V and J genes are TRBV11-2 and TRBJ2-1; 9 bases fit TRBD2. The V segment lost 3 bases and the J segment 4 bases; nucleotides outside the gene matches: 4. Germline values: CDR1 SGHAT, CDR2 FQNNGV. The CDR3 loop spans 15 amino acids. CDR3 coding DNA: TGTGCCAGCAGCTTCTTAGCGGGAGATTACAATGAGCAGTTCTTC. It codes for CASSFLAGDYNEQFF.

CDR3 in amino acids: CASSLSGDGYTF. The CDR3 DNA is TGTGCCAGCAGTCTGTCAGGGGACGGCTACACCTTC. This chain uses TRBV12-3 or TRBV12-4 with TRBJ1-2; maybe TRBD1 (6 bases). With 5 bases removed from V and 8 bases from J, the gap between germline ends came to 12 bases. This CDR3 is 12 amino acids long.

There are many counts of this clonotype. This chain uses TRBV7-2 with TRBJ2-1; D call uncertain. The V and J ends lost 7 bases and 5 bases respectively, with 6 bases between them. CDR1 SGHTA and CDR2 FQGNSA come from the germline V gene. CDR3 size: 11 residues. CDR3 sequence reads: CASTRNNEQFF. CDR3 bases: TGTGCCAGCACGAGAAACAATGAGCAGTTCTTC.

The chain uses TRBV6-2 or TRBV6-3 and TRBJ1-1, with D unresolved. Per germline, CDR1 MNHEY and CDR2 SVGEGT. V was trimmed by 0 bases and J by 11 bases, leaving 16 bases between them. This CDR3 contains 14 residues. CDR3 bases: TGTGCCAGCAGTTACTCGCAGACGAATCTTGAGGCTTTCTTT. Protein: CASSYSQTNLEAFF.

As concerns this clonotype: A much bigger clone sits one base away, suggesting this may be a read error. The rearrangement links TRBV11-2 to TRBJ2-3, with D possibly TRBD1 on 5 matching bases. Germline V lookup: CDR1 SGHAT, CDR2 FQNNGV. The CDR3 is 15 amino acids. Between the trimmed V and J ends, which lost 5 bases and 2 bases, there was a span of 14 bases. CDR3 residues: CASSVRTQSTDTQYF. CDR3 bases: TGTGCCAGCAGCGTGAGGACACAATCCACAGATACGCAGTATTTT.

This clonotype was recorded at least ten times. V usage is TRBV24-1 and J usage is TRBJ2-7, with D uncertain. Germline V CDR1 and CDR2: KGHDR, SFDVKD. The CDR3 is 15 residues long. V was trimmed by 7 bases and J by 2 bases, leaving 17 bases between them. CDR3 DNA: TGTGCCACCAGACCGATCTACTTCGAGCCCTACGAGCAGTACGTC. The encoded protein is CATRPIYFEPYEQYV.

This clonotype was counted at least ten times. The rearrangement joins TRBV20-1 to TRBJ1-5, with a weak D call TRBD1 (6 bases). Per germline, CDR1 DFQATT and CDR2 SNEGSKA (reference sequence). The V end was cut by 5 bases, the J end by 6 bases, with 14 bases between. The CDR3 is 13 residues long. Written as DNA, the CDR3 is TGCAGTGCTGCCCCCGGGGGCACTCAGCCCCAGCATTTT. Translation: CSAAPGGTQPQHF.

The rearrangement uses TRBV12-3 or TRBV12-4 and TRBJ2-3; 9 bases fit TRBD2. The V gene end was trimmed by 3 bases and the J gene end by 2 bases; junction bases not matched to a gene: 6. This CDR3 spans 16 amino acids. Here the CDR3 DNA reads TGTGCCAGCAGTTTGGCTAGCGGGAAATACACAGATACGCAGTATTTT. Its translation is CASSLASGKYTDTQYF.

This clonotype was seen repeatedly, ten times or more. The CDR3 bases are TGTGCCAGCGGAGTGACTAGCGGATACAATGAGCAGTTCTTC. Encoded protein: CASGVTSGYNEQFF. V gene TRBV2 combines with J gene TRBJ2-1, with 9 bases lining up with TRBD2. With V trimmed by 8 bases and J by 4 bases, 6 bases remained unmatched. The CDR3 extends over 14 amino acids. CDR1 is SNHLY and CDR2 is FYNNEI in the germline V gene.

Written as DNA, the CDR3 is TGCAGCGTTGTGTCCGGGGTTCACTATGGCTACACCTTC. Translating it yields CSVVSGVHYGYTF. V usage is TRBV29-1 and J usage is TRBJ1-2; D not resolved. The V end was cut by 4 bases, the J end by 3 bases, with 12 bases between. Germline V CDR1 and CDR2: SQVTM, ANQGSEA. The CDR3 extends over 13 amino acids.

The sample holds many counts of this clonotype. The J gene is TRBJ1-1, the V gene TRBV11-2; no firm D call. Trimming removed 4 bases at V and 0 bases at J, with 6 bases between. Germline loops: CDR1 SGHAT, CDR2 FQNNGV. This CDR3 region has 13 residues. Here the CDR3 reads CASSSRMNTEAFF. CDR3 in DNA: TGTGCCAGCAGCTCGAGGATGAACACTGAAGCTTTCTTT.

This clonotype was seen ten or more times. The CDR3 sequence is CSARVGGARQFF. CDR3 sequence (DNA): TGCAGTGCTAGAGTTGGGGGAGCTAGGCAGTTCTTC. This chain uses TRBV20-1 with TRBJ2-1; D is possibly TRBD1 or TRBD2 (5 bases each). The germline V gene has CDR1 DFQATT and CDR2 SNEGSKA (reference sequence). With 1 base removed from V and 12 bases from J, the gap between germline ends came to 13 bases. The CDR3 consists of 12 residues.

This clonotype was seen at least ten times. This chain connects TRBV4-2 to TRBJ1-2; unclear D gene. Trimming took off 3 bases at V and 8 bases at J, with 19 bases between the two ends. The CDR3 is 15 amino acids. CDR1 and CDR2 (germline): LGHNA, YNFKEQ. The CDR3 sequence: CASSQVTSPEEGYTF. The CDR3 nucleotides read TGTGCCAGCAGCCAGGTTACCAGTCCCGAAGAAGGCTACACCTTC.

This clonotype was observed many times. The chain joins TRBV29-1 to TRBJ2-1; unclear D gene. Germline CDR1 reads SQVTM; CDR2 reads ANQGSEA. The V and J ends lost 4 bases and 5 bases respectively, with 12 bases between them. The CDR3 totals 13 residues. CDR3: CSVAPRIHNEQFF. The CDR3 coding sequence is TGCAGCGTTGCCCCTCGGATTCACAATGAGCAGTTCTTC.